The 14 T cell receptor beta chains given below trace back to one sample, sequenced in a study of T cells in localized non-small cell lung cancer. Measured with immunoSEQ multiplex PCR; TCRdb has only the in-frame clones, and not every one. Of roughly 48,000 clones in the sample, approximately 75% were seen once. The sample here was peripheral blood, taken before any cancer treatment. These receptors all come from a man aged 40 to 69 with stage I squamous cell lung carcinoma.

V gene TRBV27 combines with J gene TRBJ1-1; D not resolved. This CDR3 spans 13 amino acids. From germline, CDR1 is MNHEY and CDR2 SMNVEV (reference sequence). With 7 bases removed from V and 4 bases from J, the gap between germline ends came to 13 bases. CDR3 coding DNA: TGTGCCAGCACCCCCGGGAAGGGCACTGAAGCTTTCTTT. Translation: CASTPGKGTEAFF.

The chain recombines TRBV28 with TRBJ1-2; D might be TRBD1 (5 bases). Germline V gene data show CDR1 as MDHEN and CDR2 as SYDVKM. The CDR3 contains 11 residues. Deletions cut 5 bases from V and 14 bases from J, with 15 bases between. DNA of the CDR3: TGTGCCAGCAGTCAGGCGGGGGTGGAGACCTTC. Translating gives CASSQAGVETF.

This clone was detected once. The chain recombines TRBV6-1 with TRBJ2-3, with a tentative D call TRBD2 (6 bases). The ends were cut back, 6 bases at V and 5 bases at J, with 6 bases in the middle. Germline CDR1 MNHNS, CDR2 SASEGT. The CDR3 extends over 11 amino acids. Here the CDR3 DNA reads TGTGCCAGCAGAGCGGGAGATACGCAGTATTTT. Its protein is CASRAGDTQYF.

The rearrangement joins TRBV29-1 to TRBJ2-3; 15 nucleotides match TRBD2. This CDR3 region has 15 residues. The germline V gene has CDR1 SQVTM and CDR2 ANQGSEA. V shed 4 bases and J 3 bases; nucleotides not matched to a gene: 2. The CDR3 coding sequence is TGCAGCGTTGTGGGGACTAGCGGGGGGACAGATACGCAGTATTTT. It is translated as CSVVGTSGGTDTQYF.

The CDR3 sequence: CASSVSSAKNIQYF. CDR3 nucleotide sequence: TGTGCCAGCTCGGTATCTTCAGCCAAAAACATTCAGTACTTC. This rearrangement joins TRBV2 to TRBJ2-4; no firm D call. CDR1 SNHLY and CDR2 FYNNEI come from the germline V gene. This CDR3 contains 14 residues. Trimming removed 8 bases at V and 0 bases at J, with 11 bases between.

In this sample, this clone turned up a few times. The V gene is TRBV7-8, the J gene TRBJ2-1; a possible D gene is TRBD2 (6 bases). Germline lookup yields CDR1 SGHVS and CDR2 FQNEAQ. V lost 2 bases to trimming and J lost 2 bases, with 13 bases between them. The CDR3 contains 16 residues. CDR3 nucleotides: TGTGCCAGCAGCTTATTAGGCGGGACCGCCTACAATGAGCAGTTCTTC. This translates into CASSLLGGTAYNEQFF.

This clone was seen a few times. The V call is TRBV6-5, the J call TRBJ1-1; D remains ambiguous. This CDR3 is built from 15 residues. Trimming shortened V by 5 bases and J by 3 bases, and 16 bases separated the two germline ends. Germline CDR1 and CDR2: MNHEY and SVGAGI. The CDR3 spells CASSPYSLWDTEAFF. As DNA, the CDR3 is TGTGCCAGCAGTCCCTACTCATTGTGGGACACTGAAGCTTTCTTT.

The V and J genes are TRBV4-1 and TRBJ2-7, with unresolved D. Deletions cut 5 bases from V and 7 bases from J, with 9 bases between. CDR1 and CDR2 (germline): MGHRA, YSYEKL. The CDR3 totals 11 residues. CDR3 loop: CASSFSREQYF. In nucleotides, the CDR3 is TGCGCCAGCAGCTTCTCAAGGGAGCAGTACTTC.

The rearrangement joins TRBV30 to TRBJ2-3; 10 bases agree with TRBD2. Looked up from germline, CDR1 is GTSNPN and CDR2 is SVGIG (reference sequence). CDR3 length: 16 residues. V shed 0 bases, J shed 0 bases, and the junction held 3 bases outside the gene matches. The CDR3 DNA follows: TGTGCCTGGAGTGTACTAGCGGGGCGGAGCACAGATACGCAGTATTTT. Amino acids: CAWSVLAGRSTDTQYF.

The gene calls are TRBV18 and TRBJ2-5; 11 bases match TRBD1. The CDR3 is 17 residues long. Germline assignment: CDR1 KGHSH and CDR2 LQKENI. J was trimmed by 3 bases and V by 5 bases; bases with no gene match: 11. The CDR3 DNA is TGTGCCAGCTCATCTGGACAGGGGGCCGCCGGAAAAGAGACCCAGTACTTC. Translating it yields CASSSGQGAAGKETQYF.

The chain recombines TRBV5-4 with TRBJ2-1; D possibly matches TRBD1 or TRBD2 (5 bases each). Germline V gene data show CDR1 as SGHNT and CDR2 as YYREEE (reference sequence). The CDR3 spans 14 residues. Trimming left V 6 bases short and J 5 bases short, with 15 bases between. The CDR3 DNA is TGTGCCAGCAAGCGCGTGGGGGACCACAATGAGCAGTTCTTC. Its protein product is CASKRVGDHNEQFF.

The V and J genes are TRBV5-4 and TRBJ2-2, with D unclear. The germline gives CDR1 SGHNT, CDR2 YYREEE (reference sequence). The CDR3 is 13 residues long. Trimming left V 2 bases short and J 6 bases short, with 8 bases between. The CDR3 region is CASSFGPAGELFF. In DNA, the CDR3 is TGTGCCAGCAGCTTTGGGCCTGCCGGGGAGCTGTTTTTT.

This chain joins TRBV7-9 and TRBJ2-7, with D possibly being TRBD2 (5 bases). The CDR3 contains 13 residues. Trimming pared 5 bases from V and 3 bases from J, leaving 11 bases between. The germline gives CDR1 SEHNR, CDR2 FQNEAQ (reference sequence). CDR3 loop: CASSPVRDYEQYF. The CDR3 DNA sequence: TGTGCCAGCAGCCCCGTCCGGGACTACGAGCAGTACTTC.

This chain uses TRBV28 with TRBJ1-1, with 7 bases identical to TRBD1. CDR1 and CDR2 from the germline V gene are MDHEN and SYDVKM. CDR3 size: 13 residues. Trimming took 4 bases from V and 7 from J; bases not matched to a gene: 6. The DNA of the CDR3 is TGTGCCAGCAGTTCCCCGGGACAGCTTGAAGCTTTCTTT. It yields the protein CASSSPGQLEAFF.